The present T cell receptor (beta chain) was sequenced within a study of cytomegalovirus exposure and HLA in healthy donors. Study results and caveats: TRBV6-2, TRBV6-3 and some other V segments were unresolvable in 87-base-pair reads.

Germline CDR1 reads MNHEY; CDR2 reads SMNVEV (reference sequence). This CDR3 is 14 amino acids long. Trimming removed 3 bases from V and 5 bases from J, with 13 bases in between. The PCR ran on 60 Vbeta and 13 Jbeta primers. Produced via immunoSEQ multiplex PCR; TCRdb's table is partial and in-frame only. The sample has under 250,000 clones; roughly four fifths are singletons. Comments on this clone: Its cognate antigen is unknown.

Nominally healthy donors provided the samples, though records likely missed some immune exposures. The chain recombines TRBV27 with TRBJ1-1; a possible D gene is TRBD1 (6 bases). The source material was PBMCs. This TCR came from a woman aged 40 to 50 in good health and CMV-seronegative. CDR3: CASSFGRGPTEAFF. CDR3 bases: TGTGCCAGCAGTTTTGGCAGGGGTCCGACTGAAGCTTTCTTT.